One and the same sample provided the 17 T cell receptor beta chains below, sequenced in a study of human T cells and chemical hapten exposure. Time point reported: patch test 1, 2 weeks after DPC sensitization. This sample's treatment: therapeutic diphenylcyclopropenone sensitization with weekly scalp DPC. TCRdb re-analysed the RACE reads in MiXCR, keeping a single row per CDR3 protein. This sample has approximately 110,000 distinct CDR3 sequences, with 11% found just once. This material consisted of whole blood, taken in connection with sensitization to the hapten diphenylcyclopropenone (DPC). Source of these receptors: a middle-aged woman with alopecia areata. Some clones in this sample may be carry-over from other donors' samples.

The V call is TRBV7-9, the J call TRBJ2-7, with D perhaps matching TRBD1 or TRBD2 (5 bases each). The CDR3 length is 13 residues. Germline V gene data show CDR1 as SEHNR and CDR2 as FQNEAQ (reference sequence). Trimming removed 5 bases from V and 1 base from J, with 9 bases in between. The CDR3 DNA sequence: TGTGCCAGCAGCGTCGAGGGGTCCTACGAGCAGTACTTC. Its protein product is CASSVEGSYEQYF.

V usage is TRBV28 and J usage is TRBJ1-1; D gene unclear. CDR1 and CDR2 from the germline V gene are MDHEN and SYDVKM. Trimming took 4 bases from V and 3 from J, leaving 9 bases between them. The CDR3 totals 13 residues. CDR3 nucleotides: TGTGCCAGCAGTTCCCCACGGGACACTGAAGCTTTCTTT. It translates to CASSSPRDTEAFF. The full variable domain, completed using reference TRBV28 and TRBJ1-1, is DVKVTQSSRYLVKRTGEKVFLECVQDMDHENMFWYRQDPGLGLRLIYFSYDVKMKEKGDIPEGYSVSREKKERFSLILESASTNQTSMYLCASSSPRDTEAFFGQGTRLTVV.

V gene TRBV29-1 combines with J gene TRBJ1-1; D is uncertain. Germline V gives CDR1 SQVTM, CDR2 ANQGSEA. With 5 bases removed from V and 0 bases from J, the gap between germline ends came to 7 bases. This CDR3 spans 12 amino acids. For the CDR3, the DNA is TGCAGCGTTCTAGAGATGAACACTGAAGCTTTCTTT. Its protein is CSVLEMNTEAFF.

The CDR3 DNA sequence: TGTGCCTGGAGTGGAGGAGAAGGACAGGTATCGCAGTATTTT. This codes for CAWSGGEGQVSQYF. The chain couples TRBV30 to TRBJ2-3, with 7 bases matching TRBD1. After removal of 1 base from V and 10 bases from J, the junction contained 11 bases not matched to a gene. CDR3 size: 14 residues. Germline assignment: CDR1 GTSNPN and CDR2 SVGIG (reference sequence).

This clonotype has ten or more counts. The chain couples TRBV29-1 to TRBJ1-2, with D maybe TRBD1 (6 bases). V was shortened by 7 bases and J by 11 bases, with 20 bases between the two germline ends. The CDR3 has 12 residues. Germline CDR1 SQVTM, CDR2 ANQGSEA. The CDR3 loop reads CSAIKEGQRYTF. The DNA of the CDR3 is TGCAGCGCCATAAAAGAGGGACAACGATACACCTTC.

This clonotype was picked up many times. The junction departs from the called germline gene at one end, perhaps through a read error. The rearrangement joins TRBV20-1 to TRBJ2-3, with D possibly TRBD2 on 5 matching bases. The CDR3 has 14 residues. The V gene's germline CDR1 is DFQATT and CDR2 SNEGSKA (reference sequence). As DNA, the CDR3 is TGCAGCGCTAATGAGGCCGACGGGATTAATACGCAGTATTTT. Translated, it gives CSANEADGINTQYF.

The chain has TRBV7-2 and TRBJ1-3; 7 positions agree with TRBD1. The CDR3 extends over 15 amino acids. Germline-derived CDR1 and CDR2 are SGHTA and FQGNSA. Trimming removed 5 bases from V and 3 bases from J; junction bases left unmatched: 7. The CDR3 sequence is CASSPRGPSGNTIYF. CDR3 in DNA: TGTGCCAGCAGCCCGAGGGGGCCAAGTGGAAACACCATATATTTT.

The chain employs TRBV19 and TRBJ2-1; the match to TRBD1 covers 10 bases. V lost 5 bases to trimming and J lost 9 bases; unmatched junction nucleotides: 4. The germline gives CDR1 LNHDA, CDR2 SQIVND (reference sequence). The CDR3 extends over 13 amino acids. The CDR3 loop is CASSGDRGPEQFF. CDR3 DNA: TGTGCCAGTAGTGGCGACAGGGGGCCTGAGCAGTTCTTC.

The table lists this clonotype with many counts. V is TRBV7-2 and J is TRBJ2-4; no clear D gene. This CDR3 spans 14 amino acids. CDR1 SGHTA and CDR2 FQGNSA come from the germline V gene. V lost 3 bases and J lost 2, with 8 bases in between. The CDR3 coding sequence is TGTGCCAGCAGCTTTTCGAAGTCCAAAAACATTCAGTACTTC. As protein: CASSFSKSKNIQYF.

In this sample, this clonotype turned up many times. This chain connects TRBV7-8 to TRBJ1-2; TRBD1 is a possible D gene (6 bases). CDR1 and CDR2 from the germline V gene are SGHVS and FQNEAQ. The CDR3 covers 13 residues. V lost 1 base to trimming and J lost 6 bases, with 9 bases between them. CDR3 DNA sequence: TGTGCCAGCAGCTTAGGGGGGGCCGATGGCTACACCTTC. Translation gives CASSLGGADGYTF.

This clonotype has ten or more counts. The gene calls are TRBV6-1 and TRBJ2-7; 9 nucleotides agree with TRBD1. Germline V gene sequence: CDR1 MNHNS, CDR2 SASEGT. V lost 0 bases, J lost 1 base, and 1 base stayed unmatched. The CDR3 has 15 amino acids. The CDR3 DNA reads as TGTGCCAGCAGTGAAGCCGGGACAGGGTCCTACGAGCAGTACTTC. Protein sequence: CASSEAGTGSYEQYF.

This clonotype was observed many times. The chain has TRBV6-6 and TRBJ1-1; D remains unclear. Trimming left V 5 bases short and J 4 bases short, with 17 bases between. Germline V gives CDR1 MNHNY, CDR2 SVGAGI (reference sequence). CDR3 length equals 15 residues. CDR3 amino acids: CASSKIPGTATEAFF. The DNA for the CDR3 is TGTGCCAGCAGTAAGATACCGGGAACGGCCACTGAAGCTTTCTTT.

In its sample, this clonotype was seen many times. This chain uses TRBV7-9 with TRBJ1-2; D is undetermined. The CDR3 runs to 15 residues. Trimming took off 5 bases at V and 4 bases at J, with 17 bases between the two ends. The germline V gene encodes CDR1 SEHNR and CDR2 FQNEAQ (reference sequence). The CDR3 coding sequence is TGTGCCAGCAGCCGGACGGGTGTGTCGCCCTATGGCTACACCTTC. Its protein is CASSRTGVSPYGYTF. Full variable domain (outside the CDR3, taken from reference TRBV7-9 and TRBJ1-2): DTGVSQNPRHKITKRGQNVTFRCDPISEHNRLYWYRQTLGQGPEFLTYFQNEAQLEKSRLLSDRFSAERPKGSFSTLEIQRTEQGDSAMYLCASSRTGVSPYGYTFGSGTRLTVV.

This sequence joins TRBV12-3 or TRBV12-4 and TRBJ2-7, with TRBD2 identical over 9 bases. The CDR3 loop spans 15 amino acids. The V and J ends lost 6 bases and 0 bases, in that order; junction bases with no gene match: 6. The CDR3 sequence is CASSLLSGSSYEQYF. CDR3 DNA: TGTGCCAGCAGCCTTCTTAGCGGGAGCTCCTACGAGCAGTACTTC.

This clonotype has only a few counts. V is TRBV30 and J is TRBJ1-1; D perhaps matches TRBD1 (5 bases). The germline V gene encodes CDR1 GTSNPN and CDR2 SVGIG (reference sequence). V lost 3 bases, J lost 0 bases, and 8 bases lay in between. The CDR3 length is 13 residues. The CDR3 nucleotides are TGTGCCTGGAGCCCGGACATGAACACTGAAGCTTTCTTT. It codes for CAWSPDMNTEAFF. The entire variable domain, with the rest obtained from reference TRBV30 and TRBJ1-1, is as follows: SQTIHQWPATLVQPVGSPLSLECTVEGTSNPNLYWYRQAAGRGLQLLFYSVGIGQISSEVPQNLSASRPQDRQFILSSKKLLLSDSGFYLCAWSPDMNTEAFFGQGTRLTVV.

The rearrangement joins TRBV11-2 to TRBJ2-7; D is tentatively TRBD1 or TRBD2 (6 bases each). From germline, CDR1 is SGHAT and CDR2 FQNNGV. This CDR3 comprises 15 residues. Trimming took off 5 bases at V and 0 bases at J, with 14 bases between the two ends. The CDR3 loop reads CASSAGGGGSYEQYF. The CDR3 region has the DNA TGTGCCAGCAGCGCTGGAGGGGGAGGCTCCTACGAGCAGTACTTC.

This clonotype occurred a few times. This sequence joins TRBV15 and TRBJ1-2; 10 bases agree with TRBD1. Unmatched junction bases numbered 4, after V lost 5 bases and J lost 4 bases. CDR3 length: 14 amino acids. Per germline, CDR1 LNHNV and CDR2 YYDKDF (reference sequence). CDR3 bases: TGTGCCACCAGCTCCAGGACAGGGGGCTATGGCTACACCTTC. Residues: CATSSRTGGYGYTF.